This T cell receptor (beta chain) emerged from a study of T cells after yellow fever vaccination. With 5 bases removed from V and 1 base from J, the gap between germline ends came to 11 bases. Looked up from germline, CDR1 is SGHVS and CDR2 is FNYEAQ. This CDR3 contains 14 residues. TCRdb recomputed calls from the 5' RACE reads with MiXCR, one row per CDR3 protein. The table has under 200,000 distinct CDR3 sequences, approximately 11% seen once; the top ten hold about 40%. The specimen was CD8+ T cells sorted from PBMCs, collected 15 days after the yellow fever booster vaccination. The V call is TRBV7-6, the J call TRBJ1-1; possible D gene TRBD1, 5 bases. This TCR derives from a man aged 18 to 35 who received the YFV17D yellow fever vaccine. The CDR3 sequence is CASSETDRNTEAFF. In DNA form, the CDR3 reads TGTGCCAGCAGCGAGACAGATCGGAACACTGAAGCTTTCTTT.